This T cell receptor (beta chain) was documented in a study of cytomegalovirus exposure and HLA in healthy donors. Donors were nominally healthy when sampled, though unrecorded immune exposures were likely. Overall study results and limits: TCR beta V segments were, for the most part, productive about 87% or about 30% of the time in an earlier analysis. In a later analysis, the majority of CMV-associated beta chains seemingly showed HLA restriction. There were 150 or so TCR beta chains listed as cytomegalovirus-associated.

Amplification used 60 Vbeta primers and 13 Jbeta primers. Assay: immunoSEQ multiplex PCR; the TCRdb copy retains only in-frame clones and omits some. The data contain more than 150,000 clones, around 85% of them singletons. About this clone: Its matching antigen is unknown.

The receptor was isolated from a middle-aged man in good health and CMV-seropositive. The sequenced sample consisted of PBMCs.

The CDR3 is CASSPQRANTGELFF. The CDR3 nucleotides are TGTGCCAGCTCACCACAGCGCGCGAACACCGGGGAGCTGTTTTTT. The chain couples TRBV18 to TRBJ2-2; D unresolved. This CDR3 has 15 amino acids. Trimming pared 1 base from V and 0 bases from J, leaving 6 bases between. The germline CDR1 and CDR2 sequences are KGHSH and LQKENI.